This passage covers 21 T cell receptor beta chains from one sample sequenced in a study of molecular identifiers for immune sequencing clone quantification. TCRdb re-derived calls from the PCR reads in MiXCR, one entry per CDR3 protein. The sample lists a few hundred thousand distinct CDR3 sequences, 25% occurring once. Specimen: naive CD8+ T cells from blood, with Jurkat cell RNA spiked in. Subset: FACS-sorted CD8+CD4-CCR7+CD45RA+ naive T cells. The receptors here all came from a human donor in good health. Some libraries in this study had Jurkat cell RNA spiked in.

V gene TRBV4-3 combines with J gene TRBJ2-2; 11 bases line up with TRBD1. Per germline, CDR1 LGHNA and CDR2 YSLEER. The J segment lost 6 bases and the V segment lost 0 bases, leaving 9 bases of the junction unmatched. The CDR3 runs to 18 residues. The CDR3 sequence: CASSQEIWTGGAAGELFF. CDR3 DNA sequence: TGCGCCAGCAGCCAAGAGATTTGGACAGGGGGCGCCGCCGGGGAGCTGTTTTTT.

The chain recombines TRBV7-6 with TRBJ2-7; D gene ambiguous. V lost 5 bases and J lost 0, with 14 bases in between. The CDR3 has 15 residues. CDR1 and CDR2 (germline): SGHVS, FNYEAQ. The CDR3: CASSPYGGGSYEQYF. The CDR3 bases are TGTGCCAGCAGCCCTTACGGCGGCGGCTCCTACGAGCAGTACTTC.

This clonotype was recorded a few times. This chain uses TRBV9 with TRBJ2-3; 13 nucleotides match TRBD2. This CDR3 spans 15 amino acids. The ends lost 5 bases at V and 4 bases at J; junction bases unmatched: 4. CDR1 SGDLS and CDR2 YYNGEE come from the germline V gene. Here the CDR3 reads CASSETSGGPDTQYF. The CDR3 region has the DNA TGTGCCAGCAGTGAGACTAGCGGGGGGCCAGATACGCAGTATTTT.

This clonotype was seen more than once but under ten times. The chain couples TRBV4-1 to TRBJ1-2; 8 bases agree with TRBD1. After removal of 3 bases from V and 8 bases from J, the junction contained 11 bases not matched to a gene. The CDR3 loop spans 15 amino acids. Germline CDR1 is MGHRA and CDR2 is YSYEKL. DNA for the CDR3: TGCGCCAGCAGCCACTCGACAGGGGCCTCCTTAGGCTACACCTTC. Translated, it gives CASSHSTGASLGYTF.

This clonotype was seen at least ten times. The rearrangement uses TRBV4-3 and TRBJ2-3; D gene unclear. Germline assignment: CDR1 LGHNA and CDR2 YSLEER. Trimming removed 0 bases at V and 5 bases at J, with 9 bases between. This CDR3 spans 14 amino acids. The CDR3 is CASSQDHSVDTQYF. CDR3 in DNA: TGCGCCAGCAGCCAAGACCACTCGGTAGATACGCAGTATTTT.

This chain uses TRBV3-1 with TRBJ2-7; D remains unclear. Per the germline V gene, CDR1 is LGHDT and CDR2 is YNNKEL (reference sequence). This CDR3 comprises 14 residues. Trimming took off 1 base at V and 0 bases at J, with 7 bases between the two ends. CDR3 nucleotides: TGTGCCAGCAGCCAAGGCCCGGACTCCTACGAGCAGTACTTC. As protein: CASSQGPDSYEQYF.

This clonotype was recorded at least ten times. The chain joins TRBV20-1 to TRBJ2-3, with 8 bases matching TRBD1. Germline CDR1 DFQATT, CDR2 SNEGSKA (reference sequence). The V gene end was trimmed by 5 bases and the J gene end by 3 bases; junction bases not matched to a gene: 7. The CDR3 has 14 residues. For the CDR3, the DNA is TGCAGTGCTCCGACAGGGGCCTTAACAGATACGCAGTATTTT. Protein sequence: CSAPTGALTDTQYF.

For this clonotype: This may be a read error, as it is one base from a much larger clone. The chain recombines TRBV5-6 with TRBJ2-3; D is undetermined. Germline assignment: CDR1 SGHDT and CDR2 YYEEEE. CDR3 length equals 13 residues. CDR3 protein: CASGLWGTDTQYF. The CDR3 nucleotides read TGTGCCAGCGGCTTGTGGGGTACAGATACGCAGTATTTT.

There are many counts of this clonotype. The chain is built from TRBV7-9 and TRBJ2-3, with 12 bases identical to TRBD2. The CDR3 extends over 16 amino acids. Germline-derived CDR1 and CDR2 are SEHNR and FQNEAQ (reference sequence). J lost 2 bases, V lost 4 bases, and 4 bases had no gene match. In nucleotides, the CDR3 is TGTGCCAGCAGCTCAGGGACTAGCGGGCCCACAGATACGCAGTATTTT. Amino acid sequence: CASSSGTSGPTDTQYF.

A note on this clonotype: Given a much more abundant clone one base away, this may be a read error. The CDR3 DNA reads as TGCGCCAGCAGCCCCGGGACAGCTACCCTGGGGAGCCAGCATTTT. Encoded protein: CASSPGTATLGSQHF. The rearrangement links TRBV4-3 to TRBJ1-5, with TRBD1 matching over 7 bases. Trimming removed 4 bases from V and 12 bases from J; junction bases left unmatched: 15. This CDR3 contains 15 residues. Per the germline V gene, CDR1 is LGHNA and CDR2 is YSLEER.

There are a few counts of this clonotype. In DNA form, the CDR3 reads TGTGCCAGCAGTTCTACTAGAGAAAGGCAGAATGAGCAGTTCTTC. Protein product: CASSSTRERQNEQFF. The gene calls are TRBV11-2 and TRBJ2-1; D is possibly TRBD2 (5 bases). This CDR3 contains 15 residues. Germline V lookup: CDR1 SGHAT, CDR2 FQNNGV. V gave up 6 bases and J gave up 7 bases, with 19 bases separating them.

Worth noting for this clonotype: Germline is not matched at one junction end, which may reflect a read error. The chain links TRBV7-9 to TRBJ1-4; D remains unclear. Germline V gene sequence: CDR1 SEHNR, CDR2 FQNEAQ (reference sequence). The CDR3 runs 13 residues. The CDR3 loop is CASSSPINEKLYF. CDR3 DNA: TGTGCCAGCAGCTCCCCGATAAATGAAAAACTGTATTTT.

The rearrangement joins TRBV7-9 to TRBJ2-2; 10 bases map to TRBD1. The V gene end was trimmed by 5 bases and the J gene end by 4 bases; junction bases not matched to a gene: 7. This CDR3 is 16 amino acids long. Looked up from germline, CDR1 is SEHNR and CDR2 is FQNEAQ (reference sequence). The DNA of the CDR3 is TGTGCCAGCAGCCAATCCAGGACAGGGGGCACCGGGGAGCTGTTTTTT. Its protein product is CASSQSRTGGTGELFF. The complete variable domain, with remaining parts taken from reference TRBV7-9 and TRBJ2-2, reads DTGVSQNPRHKITKRGQNVTFRCDPISEHNRLYWYRQTLGQGPEFLTYFQNEAQLEKSRLLSDRFSAERPKGSFSTLEIQRTEQGDSAMYLCASSQSRTGGTGELFFGEGSRLTVL.

This clonotype has more than one count but fewer than ten. J is TRBJ2-7 and V is TRBV2; D possibly matches TRBD1 or TRBD2 (5 bases each). Germline V gene data show CDR1 as SNHLY and CDR2 as FYNNEI. V was shortened by 6 bases and J by 9 bases, with 24 bases between the two germline ends. The CDR3 runs 15 residues. CDR3 sequence: CASSLRDGSGWGQYF. The CDR3 nucleotides are TGTGCCAGCAGCCTCCGGGACGGAAGTGGCTGGGGGCAGTACTTC.

In its sample, this clonotype was seen a few times. The chain uses TRBV18 and TRBJ2-3, with D possibly TRBD1 on 6 matching bases. Germline V gene data show CDR1 as KGHSH and CDR2 as LQKENI. This CDR3 comprises 17 residues. Trimming left V 3 bases short and J 4 bases short, with 20 bases between. CDR3 DNA sequence: TGTGCCAGCTCACCTTCTCCCCCAGGGGAGTATTCAGATACGCAGTATTTT. Amino acids: CASSPSPPGEYSDTQYF.

This clonotype was seen many times. The V gene is TRBV4-1, the J gene TRBJ2-7; D is unclear. The CDR3 length is 14 residues. In germline, CDR1 is MGHRA, CDR2 YSYEKL. Trimming took 0 bases from V and 7 from J, leaving 13 bases between them. The CDR3 DNA sequence: TGCGCCAGCAGCCAAGAGGTTGCCCGGGCGGAGCAGTACTTC. It translates to CASSQEVARAEQYF.

This clonotype was seen many times. The chain carries TRBV4-2 and TRBJ2-7; a weak D match, TRBD2 (6 bases). CDR3 length: 14 amino acids. Germline V CDR1 and CDR2: LGHNA, YNFKEQ. V lost 0 bases, J lost 5 bases, and 11 bases lay in between. CDR3 sequence (DNA): TGTGCCAGCAGCCAAGAGCGGGAATTGGACGAGCAGTACTTC. It translates to CASSQERELDEQYF.

This clonotype was detected only a few times. The chain carries TRBV15 and TRBJ2-5; 7 bases map to TRBD1. The V gene end was trimmed by 0 bases and the J gene end by 3 bases; junction bases not matched to a gene: 1. The CDR3 extends over 14 amino acids. Germline V gene data show CDR1 as LNHNV and CDR2 as YYDKDF (reference sequence). CDR3 in DNA: TGTGCCACCAGCAGAGACCAGGGGGAAGAGACCCAGTACTTC. Its translation: CATSRDQGEETQYF. Drawing the rest from reference TRBV15 and TRBJ2-5, the complete variable domain is DAMVIQNPRYQVTQFGKPVTLSCSQTLNHNVMYWYQQKSSQAPKLLFHYYDKDFNNEADTPDNFQSRRPNTSFCFLDIRSPGLGDTAMYLCATSRDQGEETQYFGPGTRLLVL.

This clonotype came up many times. This chain uses TRBV3-1 with TRBJ1-6; possibly TRBD1 for D (5 bases). With 0 bases removed from V and 4 bases from J, the gap between germline ends came to 13 bases. Germline-derived CDR1 and CDR2 are LGHDT and YNNKEL (reference sequence). There are 17 residues in the CDR3. The CDR3 region has the DNA TGTGCCAGCAGCCAAGAAACGGGGCCGGAATATAATTCACCCCTCCACTTT. Its protein is CASSQETGPEYNSPLHF.

In the case of this clonotype: Just one base apart from a much larger clone, this may be a read error. The V and J genes are TRBV27 and TRBJ1-5, with TRBD1 identical over 8 bases. CDR3 length: 16 amino acids. V trimming: 4 bases; J trimming: 7 bases; junction bases outside the gene matches: 12. Germline V lookup: CDR1 MNHEY, CDR2 SMNVEV (reference sequence). CDR3 nucleotide sequence: TGTGCCAGCAGTTCACAGACAGGGGCGCCAGGGCAGCCCCAGCATTTT. Protein sequence: CASSSQTGAPGQPQHF.

The chain joins TRBV13 to TRBJ2-3; 11 nucleotides line up with TRBD2. The CDR3 is made up of 16 amino acids. The junction had 9 bases not matched to a gene; V was cut back by 2 bases and J by 8 bases. Germline lookup yields CDR1 PRHDT and CDR2 FYEKMQ (reference sequence). In DNA form, the CDR3 reads TGTGCCAGCAGCTTAAGCCAGGCTAGCGGGAGGTTTACGCAGTATTTT. This encodes CASSLSQASGRFTQYF.